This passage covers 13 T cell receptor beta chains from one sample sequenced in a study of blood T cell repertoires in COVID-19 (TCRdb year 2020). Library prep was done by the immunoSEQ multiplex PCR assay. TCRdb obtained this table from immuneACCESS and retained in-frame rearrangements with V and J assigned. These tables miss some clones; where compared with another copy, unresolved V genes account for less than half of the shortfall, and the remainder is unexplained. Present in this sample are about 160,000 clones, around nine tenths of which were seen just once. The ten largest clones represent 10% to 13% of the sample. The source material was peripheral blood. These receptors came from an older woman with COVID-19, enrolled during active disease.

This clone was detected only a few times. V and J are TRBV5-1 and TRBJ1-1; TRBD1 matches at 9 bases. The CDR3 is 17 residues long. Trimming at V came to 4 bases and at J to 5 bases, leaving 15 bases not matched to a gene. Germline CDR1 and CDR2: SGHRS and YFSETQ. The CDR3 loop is CASSLDRDRVGRTEAFF. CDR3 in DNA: TGCGCCAGCAGCCTCGACCGGGACAGGGTTGGTCGGACTGAAGCTTTCTTT.

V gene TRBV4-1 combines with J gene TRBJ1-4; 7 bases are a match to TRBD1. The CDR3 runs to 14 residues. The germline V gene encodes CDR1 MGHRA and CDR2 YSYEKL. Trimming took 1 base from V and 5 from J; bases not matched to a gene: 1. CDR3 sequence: CASSQGQGNEKLFF. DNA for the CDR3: TGCGCCAGCAGCCAAGGACAGGGAAATGAAAAACTGTTTTTT.

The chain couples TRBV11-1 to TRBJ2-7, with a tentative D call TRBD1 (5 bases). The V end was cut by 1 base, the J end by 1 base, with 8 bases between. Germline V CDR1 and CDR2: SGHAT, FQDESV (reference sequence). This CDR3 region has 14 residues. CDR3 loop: CASSLGYRSYEQYF. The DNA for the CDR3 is TGTGCCAGCAGCTTAGGGTACAGGTCCTACGAGCAGTACTTC. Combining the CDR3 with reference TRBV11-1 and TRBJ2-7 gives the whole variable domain EAEVAQSPRYKITEKSQAVAFWCDPISGHATLYWYRQILGQGPELLVQFQDESVVDDSQLPKDRFSAERLKGVDSTLKIQPAELGDSAMYLCASSLGYRSYEQYFGPGTRLTVT.

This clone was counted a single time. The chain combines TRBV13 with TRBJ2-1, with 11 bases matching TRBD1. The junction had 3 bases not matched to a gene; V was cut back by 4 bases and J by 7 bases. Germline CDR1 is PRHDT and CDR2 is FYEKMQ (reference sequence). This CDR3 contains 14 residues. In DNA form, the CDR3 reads TGTGCCAGCAGCTCCGGGACAGGGGGTAATGAGCAGTTCTTC. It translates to CASSSGTGGNEQFF.

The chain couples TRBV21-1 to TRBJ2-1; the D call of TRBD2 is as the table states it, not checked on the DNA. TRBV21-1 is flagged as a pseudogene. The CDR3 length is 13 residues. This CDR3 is CASGSYPGGEQFF. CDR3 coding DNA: TGTGCCAGCGGAAGTTACCCGGGGGGGGAGCAGTTCTTC.

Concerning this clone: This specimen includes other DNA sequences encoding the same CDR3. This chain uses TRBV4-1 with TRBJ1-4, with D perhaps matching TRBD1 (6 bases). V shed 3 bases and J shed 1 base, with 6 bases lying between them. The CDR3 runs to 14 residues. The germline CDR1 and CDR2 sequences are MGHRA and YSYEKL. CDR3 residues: CASSQGQTNEKLFF. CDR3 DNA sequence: TGCGCCAGCAGCCAGGGACAAACTAATGAAAAACTGTTTTTT.

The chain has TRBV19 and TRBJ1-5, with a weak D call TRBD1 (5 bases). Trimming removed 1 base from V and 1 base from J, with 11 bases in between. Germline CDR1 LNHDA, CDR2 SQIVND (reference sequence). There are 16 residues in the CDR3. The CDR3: CASSIGVRGSNQPQHF. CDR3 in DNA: TGTGCCAGTAGTATAGGAGTTCGGGGGAGCAATCAGCCCCAGCATTTT.

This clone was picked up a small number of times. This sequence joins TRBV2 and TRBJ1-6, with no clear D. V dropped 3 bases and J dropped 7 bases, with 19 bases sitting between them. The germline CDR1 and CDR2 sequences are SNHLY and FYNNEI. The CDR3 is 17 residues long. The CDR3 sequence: CASSEVRQASGNSPLHF. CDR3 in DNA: TGTGCCAGCAGTGAGGTTCGTCAGGCCTCGGGGAATTCACCCCTCCACTTT.

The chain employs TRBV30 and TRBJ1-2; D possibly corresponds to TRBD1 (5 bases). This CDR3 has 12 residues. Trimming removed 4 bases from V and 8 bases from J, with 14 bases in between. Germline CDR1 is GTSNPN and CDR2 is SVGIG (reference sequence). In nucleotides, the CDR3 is TGTGCCTGGACGACAGCGACGGTCGGCTACACCTTC. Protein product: CAWTTATVGYTF.

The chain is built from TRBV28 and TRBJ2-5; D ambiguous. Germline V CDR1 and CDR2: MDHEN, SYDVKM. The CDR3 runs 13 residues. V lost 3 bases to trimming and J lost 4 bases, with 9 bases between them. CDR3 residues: CASSFGSIETQYF. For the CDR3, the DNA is TGTGCCAGCAGTTTCGGGTCAATAGAGACCCAGTACTTC.

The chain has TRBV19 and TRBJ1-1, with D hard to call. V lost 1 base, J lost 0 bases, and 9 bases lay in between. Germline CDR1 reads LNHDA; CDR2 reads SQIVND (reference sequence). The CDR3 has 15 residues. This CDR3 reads CASSIVQVMNTEAFF. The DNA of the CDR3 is TGTGCCAGTAGTATAGTCCAGGTGATGAACACTGAAGCTTTCTTT.

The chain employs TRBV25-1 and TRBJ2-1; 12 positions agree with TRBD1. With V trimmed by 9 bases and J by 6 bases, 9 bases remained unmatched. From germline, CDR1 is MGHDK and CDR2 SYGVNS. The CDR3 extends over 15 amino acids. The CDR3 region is CASYDGTGGLNEQFF. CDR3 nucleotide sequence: TGTGCCAGTTACGACGGGACAGGGGGCCTCAATGAGCAGTTCTTC.

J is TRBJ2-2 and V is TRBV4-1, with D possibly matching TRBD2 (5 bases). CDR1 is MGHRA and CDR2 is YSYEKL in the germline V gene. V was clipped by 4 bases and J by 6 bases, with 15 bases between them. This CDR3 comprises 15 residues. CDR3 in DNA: TGCGCCAGCAGCCCTGGAGGATTTGAGTCCGGGGAGCTGTTTTTT. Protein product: CASSPGGFESGELFF.